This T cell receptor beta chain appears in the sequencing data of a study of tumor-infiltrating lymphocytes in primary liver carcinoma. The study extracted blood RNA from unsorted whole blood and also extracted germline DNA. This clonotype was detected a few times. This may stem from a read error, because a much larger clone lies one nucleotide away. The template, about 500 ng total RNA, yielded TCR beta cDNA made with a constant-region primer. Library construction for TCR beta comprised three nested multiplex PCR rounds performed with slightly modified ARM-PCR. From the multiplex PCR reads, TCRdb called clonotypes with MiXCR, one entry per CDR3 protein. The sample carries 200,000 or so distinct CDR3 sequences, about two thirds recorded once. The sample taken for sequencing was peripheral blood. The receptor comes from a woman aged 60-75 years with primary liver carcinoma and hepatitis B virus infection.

CDR3 protein: CASSSPGTRVIYEQCF. CDR3 bases: TGTGCCAGCAGCTCGCCCGGGACAAGGGTAATCTACGAGCAGTGCTTC. The gene calls are TRBV28 and TRBJ2-7; tentative D call: TRBD1 (6 bases). This CDR3 comprises 16 residues. Germline V gives CDR1 MDHEN, CDR2 SYDVKM.